This passage covers 27 T cell receptor beta chains from one sample sequenced in a study of blood T cell repertoires in COVID-19. The method was immunoSEQ multiplex PCR; TCRdb's version includes in-frame clones alone and lacks a portion of them. The sample consists of about 240,000 clones, about 88% of them appearing once. Sequenced material: peripheral blood. These receptors were obtained from a woman in her sixties or seventies with active or convalescent COVID-19.

The chain joins TRBV19 to TRBJ1-2, with TRBD1 as a possible D gene (6 bases). Germline-derived CDR1 and CDR2 are LNHDA and SQIVND (reference sequence). Trimming took 4 bases from V and 4 from J, leaving 13 bases between them. CDR3 size: 14 residues. CDR3 region: CASSTLDRTYGYTF. The CDR3 DNA sequence: TGTGCCAGTAGTACCCTGGACAGAACCTATGGCTACACCTTC.

This rearrangement joins TRBV11-2 to TRBJ1-6, with no clear D. V was trimmed by 4 bases and J by 7 bases, leaving 11 bases between them. Germline V CDR1 and CDR2: SGHAT, FQNNGV. This CDR3 spans 14 amino acids. CDR3 region: CASSSQVSNSPLHF. The CDR3 bases are TGTGCCAGCAGCTCTCAGGTGTCCAATTCACCCCTCCACTTT.

This clone was counted once. The CDR3 nucleotides are TGTGCCAGCTCACCCATGGGACAGGGAACTAATGAAAAACTGTTTTTT. Its translation is CASSPMGQGTNEKLFF. This chain connects TRBV18 to TRBJ1-4; 9 bases agree with TRBD1. Germline V gives CDR1 KGHSH, CDR2 LQKENI. J was trimmed by 1 base and V by 3 bases; bases with no gene match: 3. The CDR3 is 16 amino acids. Full variable domain (missing parts from reference TRBV18 and TRBJ1-4): NAGVMQNPRHLVRRRGQEARLRCSPMKGHSHVYWYRQLPEEGLKFMVYLQKENIIDESGMPKERFSAEFPKEGPSILRIQQVVRGDSAAYFCASSPMGQGTNEKLFFGSGTQLSVL.

V and J are TRBV10-3 and TRBJ1-3; maybe TRBD1 (5 bases). V was cut by 11 bases and J by 0 bases, with 17 bases left in between. The CDR3 consists of 15 residues. Germline V lookup: CDR1 ENHRY, CDR2 SYGVKD. CDR3 region: CAAGEGPSSGNTIYF. The CDR3, as DNA: TGTGCCGCCGGGGAGGGGCCAAGCTCTGGAAACACCATATATTTT.

This chain links TRBV18 with TRBJ1-2, with D maybe TRBD1 (5 bases). From germline, CDR1 is KGHSH and CDR2 LQKENI. The germline V and J ends were trimmed by 4 bases and 2 bases, with 14 bases remaining between them. CDR3 length: 15 residues. CDR3 nucleotide sequence: TGTGCCAGCTCACTAACAAAGGGGTCGAACTATGGCTACACCTTC. Its translation is CASSLTKGSNYGYTF.

This clone was seen a handful of times. The gene calls are TRBV25-1 and TRBJ1-4; unclear D gene. The length of the CDR3 is 16 residues. Between the trimmed V and J ends, which lost 1 base and 0 bases, there was a span of 9 bases. Germline V gene sequence: CDR1 MGHDK, CDR2 SYGVNS. The CDR3, as DNA: TGTGCCAGCAGTGAATGGGCAGCCGCAACTAATGAAAAACTGTTTTTT. It specifies CASSEWAAATNEKLFF.

The chain recombines TRBV11-2 with TRBJ2-7; possible D gene TRBD2, 5 bases. CDR1 is SGHAT, CDR2 FQNNGV, per germline. This CDR3 is built from 13 residues. Trimming left V 5 bases short and J 6 bases short, with 14 bases between. In nucleotides, the CDR3 is TGTGCCAGCAGCCGAGGGAACCCCTCCGAGCAGTACTTC. It yields the protein CASSRGNPSEQYF.

The genes are TRBV7-2 and TRBJ2-3, with 7 bases identical to TRBD2. The CDR3 runs to 15 residues. Germline V gene lookup returns CDR1 SGHTA and CDR2 FQGNSA. V lost 3 bases and J lost 2; bases outside the gene matches: 5. The CDR3 sequence is CASSFRAGLTDTQYF. The CDR3, as DNA: TGTGCCAGCAGCTTTCGAGCGGGGCTCACAGATACGCAGTATTTT.

J is TRBJ2-1 and V is TRBV5-6; D is perhaps TRBD2 (6 bases). V lost 0 bases and J 9 bases, leaving 25 bases between the germline ends. Germline V lookup: CDR1 SGHDT, CDR2 YYEEEE. The CDR3 length is 18 residues. In DNA form, the CDR3 reads TGTGCCAGCAGCTTGGCCACTGGGGGGACGTTGGAACGGGGTGAGCAGTTCTTC. Translating it yields CASSLATGGTLERGEQFF.

This chain connects TRBV9 to TRBJ1-3; 7 nucleotides align to TRBD1. This CDR3 contains 16 residues. Unmatched junction bases numbered 4, after V lost 1 base and J lost 0 bases. CDR1 SGDLS and CDR2 YYNGEE come from the germline V gene. This chain's CDR3 is CASSVTGVSSGNTIYF. CDR3 DNA: TGTGCCAGCAGCGTAACAGGGGTTAGCTCTGGAAACACCATATATTTT. Supplemented by reference TRBV9 and TRBJ1-3, the full variable domain reads DSGVTQTPKHLITATGQRVTLRCSPRSGDLSVYWYQQSLDQGLQFLIQYYNGEERAKGNILERFSAQQFPDLHSELNLSSLELGDSALYFCASSVTGVSSGNTIYFGEGSWLTVV.

The rearrangement uses TRBV19 and TRBJ2-2, with TRBD2 matching over 8 bases. CDR3 length equals 14 residues. Germline CDR1 is LNHDA and CDR2 is SQIVND (reference sequence). Unmatched junction bases numbered 2, after V lost 7 bases and J lost 1 base. In DNA, the CDR3 is TGTGCCAGTAACAGCGGGGGGAACACCGGGGAGCTGTTTTTT. It codes for CASNSGGNTGELFF.

The chain has TRBV6-5 and TRBJ1-1; D not resolved. This CDR3 has 13 amino acids. Trimming shortened V by 7 bases and J by 11 bases, and 20 bases separated the two germline ends. The germline V gene encodes CDR1 MNHEY and CDR2 SVGAGI. CDR3 DNA: TGTGCCAGCACCTCCGGGGAGGGAGCGCGGGCTTTCTTT. Translation: CASTSGEGARAFF.

The chain joins TRBV29-1 to TRBJ1-1; D unclear. The germline gives CDR1 SQVTM, CDR2 ANQGSEA. Trimming took off 3 bases at V and 0 bases at J, with 8 bases between the two ends. The CDR3 contains 13 residues. The CDR3 loop reads CSVEGRMNTEAFF. CDR3 in DNA: TGCAGCGTTGAGGGCAGGATGAACACTGAAGCTTTCTTT.

The chain employs TRBV5-1 and TRBJ2-7, with TRBD1 as a possible D gene (5 bases). The germline CDR1 and CDR2 sequences are SGHRS and YFSETQ. V dropped 0 bases and J dropped 5 bases, with 9 bases sitting between them. The CDR3 contains 13 residues. Here the CDR3 reads CASSLAQGNEQYF. The CDR3 DNA reads TGCGCCAGCAGCTTGGCTCAGGGCAACGAGCAGTACTTC. The whole variable domain, remainder taken from reference TRBV5-1 and TRBJ2-7, is KAGVTQTPRYLIKTRGQQVTLSCSPISGHRSVSWYQQTPGQGLQFLFEYFSETQRNKGNFPGRFSGRQFSNSRSEMNVSTLELGDSALYLCASSLAQGNEQYFGPGTRLTVT.

The chain combines TRBV5-1 with TRBJ1-1, with a tentative D call TRBD1 (5 bases). Germline V gene sequence: CDR1 SGHRS, CDR2 YFSETQ. The V end was cut by 4 bases, the J end by 1 base, with 14 bases between. CDR3 length: 15 residues. The CDR3 DNA sequence: TGCGCCAGCAGCCCCTGGGGGGGAGGGAACACTGAAGCTTTCTTT. It specifies CASSPWGGGNTEAFF.

The V call is TRBV6-5, the J call TRBJ2-2; 12 nucleotides match TRBD2. The CDR3 is 15 residues long. Germline CDR1 reads MNHEY; CDR2 reads SVGAGI. After removal of 6 bases from V and 7 bases from J, the junction contained 6 bases not matched to a gene. CDR3 bases: TGTGCCAGCAGCAGACTAGCGGGGGCGGTCGGGGAGCTGTTTTTT. Protein: CASSRLAGAVGELFF.

This chain uses TRBV29-1 with TRBJ2-4, with D perhaps matching TRBD1 (6 bases). CDR1 and CDR2 (germline): SQVTM, ANQGSEA. Trimming took off 6 bases at V and 5 bases at J, with 17 bases between the two ends. CDR3 size: 14 residues. The CDR3 DNA reads TGCAGCGTCTCGAGGGGCGACAGGCAAAACATTCAGTACTTC. It yields the protein CSVSRGDRQNIQYF.

The chain recombines TRBV5-1 with TRBJ2-3; 11 bases map to TRBD2. The ends lost 9 bases at V and 5 bases at J; junction bases unmatched: 11. This CDR3 region has 15 residues. Looked up from germline, CDR1 is SGHRS and CDR2 is YFSETQ. Written as DNA, the CDR3 is TGCGCCACCAAGATAGCGGGGGGGCCAGGAGATACGCAGTATTTT. It is translated as CATKIAGGPGDTQYF.

The chain links TRBV5-1 to TRBJ2-2; D remains ambiguous. Germline lookup yields CDR1 SGHRS and CDR2 YFSETQ. This CDR3 contains 14 residues. The V end lost 4 bases, the J end lost 3 bases, and 10 bases lay between the germline ends. CDR3 DNA sequence: TGCGCCAGCAGCCATTACGGGTACACCGGGGAGCTGTTTTTT. It codes for CASSHYGYTGELFF.

This chain's CDR3 is CASSSLHEQYF. The CDR3 bases are TGTGCCAGCAGTTCTCTCCACGAGCAGTACTTC. The genes are TRBV7-8 and TRBJ2-7, with no clear D. The CDR3 covers 11 residues. Looked up from germline, CDR1 is SGHVS and CDR2 is FQNEAQ. V was shortened by 6 bases and J by 5 bases, with 8 bases between the two germline ends.

The CDR3, as DNA: TGTGCCAGCACTTCGAGCAATCAGCCCCAGCATTTT. It codes for CASTSSNQPQHF. V and J are TRBV7-2 and TRBJ1-5, with D unclear. CDR1 is SGHTA, CDR2 FQGNSA, per germline. The CDR3 has 12 residues. With 7 bases removed from V and 1 base from J, the gap between germline ends came to 5 bases.

The rearrangement joins TRBV6-8 to TRBJ1-1, with a tentative D call TRBD1 (5 bases). This CDR3 is 16 amino acids long. V lost 3 bases and J 2 bases, leaving 16 bases between the germline ends. Germline CDR1 is MNHGY and CDR2 is SAAAGT. The CDR3 loop reads CASSYQGDFYNTEAFF. CDR3 coding DNA: TGTGCCAGCAGTTATCAGGGCGATTTTTACAACACTGAAGCTTTCTTT.

This clone was recorded once. The same CDR3 also results from other DNA sequences found in this sample. This chain joins TRBV6-5 and TRBJ2-5; the match to TRBD1 covers 9 bases. The germline gives CDR1 MNHEY, CDR2 SVGAGI. The CDR3 totals 15 residues. V lost 5 bases to trimming and J lost 3 bases; unmatched junction nucleotides: 7. As DNA, the CDR3 is TGTGCCAGCAGTCCATCTACAGGGGGCGAAGAGACCCAGTACTTC. Residues: CASSPSTGGEETQYF.

On this clone itself: The conserved phenylalanine or tryptophan is not found at the CDR3 terminus, so this likely reflects a read error. It is unclear where the CDR3 begins or ends on the DNA, so no DNA is shown, and the CDR3 is as TCRdb lists it. V gene TRBV3-1 (or the pseudogene TRBV3-2) combines with J gene TRBJ1-4; whether TRBD1, the table's D call, matches the DNA was not checked. CDR1 is LGHDT and CDR2 is YNNKEL in the germline V gene (reference sequence). The CDR3 has 10 amino acids, counting both end residues. The CDR3 region is CASSQDRTGL.

This sequence joins TRBV7-2 and TRBJ2-3; TRBD2 agrees at 11 bases. Germline V lookup: CDR1 SGHTA, CDR2 FQGNSA. Unmatched junction bases numbered 6, after V lost 5 bases and J lost 8 bases. This CDR3 spans 14 amino acids. The CDR3 bases are TGTGCCAGCAGCACTAGCGGGGGAATAGGTACGCAGTATTTT. This sequence encodes CASSTSGGIGTQYF.

V and J are TRBV6-1 and TRBJ2-7, with TRBD2 as a possible D gene (6 bases). V was clipped by 1 base and J by 3 bases, with 13 bases between them. CDR1 and CDR2 (germline): MNHNS, SASEGT. This CDR3 has 15 amino acids. The CDR3 bases are TGTGCCAGCAGTGAAGTTGGGGGAGGCCACTACGAGCAGTACTTC. It encodes CASSEVGGGHYEQYF.

The chain recombines TRBV6-5 with TRBJ2-1; 10 positions match TRBD1. Germline V lookup: CDR1 MNHEY, CDR2 SVGAGI. V lost 6 bases, J lost 8 bases, and 10 bases stayed unmatched. There are 15 residues in the CDR3. Here the CDR3 reads CASSLTSGQGYEQFF. Here the CDR3 DNA reads TGTGCCAGCAGCCTTACTTCGGGACAGGGGTATGAGCAGTTCTTC.